This T cell receptor beta chain was profiled in a study of molecular identifiers for immune sequencing clone quantification. Findings of the study overall: Clones above 20 RNA copies contained over 97% of effector molecules but under 1% of naive ones. Detection of one spiked Jurkat cell's TCR RNA reportedly worked in about a million naive cells.

A CD8+CD4-CCR7+CD45RA+ phenotype served as the sorting definition for naive CD8 T cells. Bulk TCR library preparation followed previously described methods with listed TCR primers. TCRdb re-called the PCR reads through MiXCR, storing one row per CDR3 protein. In the table there are about 100,000 distinct CDR3 sequences, roughly a third of which are singletons. Germline V gives CDR1 SGHTA, CDR2 FQGTGA. There are 18 residues in the CDR3. V was clipped by 2 bases and J by 0 bases, with 14 bases between them. Many counts were recorded for this clonotype. Its cognate antigen is unknown. Specimen: naive CD8+ T cells from blood, with Jurkat cell RNA spiked in. Regarding subset: FACS-sorted CD8+CD4-CCR7+CD45RA+ naive T cells. V is TRBV7-3 and J is TRBJ2-6; D uncertain. This clonotype originated in a human donor in good health. Some libraries in this study had Jurkat cell RNA spiked in. The CDR3 loop is CASSLLNGYHSGANVLTF. Written as DNA, the CDR3 is TGTGCCAGCAGCTTATTAAACGGGTATCACTCTGGGGCCAACGTCCTGACTTTC.